The present TCR beta chain was sequenced within a study of blood T cell repertoires in COVID-19. The CDR3 is made up of 17 amino acids. Losses at the gene ends were 1 base for V and 0 bases for J; bases not matched to a gene: 6. The germline V gene has CDR1 KGHSH and CDR2 LQKENI. Profiling relied on immunoSEQ multiplex PCR, and the TCRdb table lists in-frame clones only, not all of them. This table holds about 340,000 clones, around four fifths found once. The sequence was obtained from a young man with active or convalescent COVID-19. Sequencing was done on a sample of peripheral blood. V gene TRBV18 combines with J gene TRBJ2-3, with 8 bases that match TRBD2. This CDR3 reads CASSPRNGGASTDTQYF. The CDR3 DNA follows: TGTGCCAGCTCACCACGAAACGGGGGGGCTAGCACAGATACGCAGTATTTT.